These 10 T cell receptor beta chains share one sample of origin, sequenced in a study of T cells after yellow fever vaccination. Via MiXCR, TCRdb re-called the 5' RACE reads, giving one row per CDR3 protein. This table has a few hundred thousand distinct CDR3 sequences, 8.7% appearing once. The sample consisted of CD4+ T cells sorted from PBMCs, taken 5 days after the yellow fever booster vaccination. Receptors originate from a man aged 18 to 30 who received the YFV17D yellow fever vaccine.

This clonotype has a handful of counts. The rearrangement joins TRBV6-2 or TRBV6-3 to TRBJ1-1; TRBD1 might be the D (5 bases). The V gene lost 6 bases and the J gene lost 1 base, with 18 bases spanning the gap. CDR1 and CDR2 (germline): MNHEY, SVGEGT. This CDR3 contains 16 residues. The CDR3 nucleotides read TGTGCCAGCAGGCCATGGGGGGGTGGAGAGAACACTGAAGCTTTCTTT. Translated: CASRPWGGGENTEAFF.

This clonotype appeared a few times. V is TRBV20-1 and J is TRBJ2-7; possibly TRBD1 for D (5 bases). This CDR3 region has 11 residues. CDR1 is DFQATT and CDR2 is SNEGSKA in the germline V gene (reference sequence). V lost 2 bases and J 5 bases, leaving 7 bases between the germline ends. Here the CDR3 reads CSARQGHEQYV. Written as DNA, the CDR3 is TGCAGTGCTAGACAGGGCCACGAGCAGTACGTC.

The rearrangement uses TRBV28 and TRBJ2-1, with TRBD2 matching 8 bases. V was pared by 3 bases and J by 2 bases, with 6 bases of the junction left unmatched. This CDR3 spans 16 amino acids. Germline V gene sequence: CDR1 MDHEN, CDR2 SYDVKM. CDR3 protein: CASSFLGGGTYNEQFF. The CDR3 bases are TGTGCCAGCAGTTTTCTGGGCGGGGGGACCTACAATGAGCAGTTCTTC.

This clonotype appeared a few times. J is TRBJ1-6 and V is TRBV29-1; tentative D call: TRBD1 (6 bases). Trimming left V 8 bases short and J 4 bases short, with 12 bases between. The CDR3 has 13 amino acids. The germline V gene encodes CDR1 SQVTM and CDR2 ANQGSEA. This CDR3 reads CSIRTDYNSPLHF. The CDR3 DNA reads TGCAGCATACGGACAGATTATAATTCACCCCTCCACTTT.

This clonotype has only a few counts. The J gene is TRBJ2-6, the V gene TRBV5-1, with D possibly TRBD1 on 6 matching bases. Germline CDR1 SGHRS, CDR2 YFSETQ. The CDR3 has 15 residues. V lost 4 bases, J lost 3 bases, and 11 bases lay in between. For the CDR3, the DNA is TGCGCCAGCAGCGTACAGGGCGGTGGGGCCAACGTCCTGACTTTC. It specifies CASSVQGGGANVLTF.

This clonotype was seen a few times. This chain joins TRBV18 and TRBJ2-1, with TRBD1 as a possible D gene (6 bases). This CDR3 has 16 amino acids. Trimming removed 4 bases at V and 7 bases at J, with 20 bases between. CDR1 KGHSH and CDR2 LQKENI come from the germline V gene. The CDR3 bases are TGTGCCAGCTCACGGATGACAGGTATAAACTCTAATGAGCAGTTCTTC. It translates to CASSRMTGINSNEQFF.

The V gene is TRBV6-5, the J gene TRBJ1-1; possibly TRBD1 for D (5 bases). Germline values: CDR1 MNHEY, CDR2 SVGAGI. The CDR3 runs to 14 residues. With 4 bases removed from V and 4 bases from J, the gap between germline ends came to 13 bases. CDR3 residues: CASSSDPGITEAFF. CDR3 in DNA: TGTGCCAGCAGTTCAGATCCAGGGATCACTGAAGCTTTCTTT.

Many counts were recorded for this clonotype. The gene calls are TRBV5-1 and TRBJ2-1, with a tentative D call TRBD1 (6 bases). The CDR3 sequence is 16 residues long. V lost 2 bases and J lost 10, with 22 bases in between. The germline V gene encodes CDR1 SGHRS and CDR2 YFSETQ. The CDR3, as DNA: TGCGCCAGCAGCTTACTAGGACAGATCAAAGCACAGGAGCAGTTCTTC. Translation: CASSLLGQIKAQEQFF.

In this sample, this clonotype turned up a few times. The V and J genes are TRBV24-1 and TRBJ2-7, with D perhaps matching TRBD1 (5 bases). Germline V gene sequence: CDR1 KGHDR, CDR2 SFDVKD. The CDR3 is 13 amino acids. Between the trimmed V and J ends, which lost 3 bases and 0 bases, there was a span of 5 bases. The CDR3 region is CATSDGHSYEQYF. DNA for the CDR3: TGTGCCACCAGTGATGGACACTCCTACGAGCAGTACTTC.

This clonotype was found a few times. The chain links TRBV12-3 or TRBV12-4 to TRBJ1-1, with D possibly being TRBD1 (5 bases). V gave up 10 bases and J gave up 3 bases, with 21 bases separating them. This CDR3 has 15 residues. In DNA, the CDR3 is TGTGCCACCCATCCCAGGGTGGGAAGGGACACTGAAGCTTTCTTT. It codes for CATHPRVGRDTEAFF.